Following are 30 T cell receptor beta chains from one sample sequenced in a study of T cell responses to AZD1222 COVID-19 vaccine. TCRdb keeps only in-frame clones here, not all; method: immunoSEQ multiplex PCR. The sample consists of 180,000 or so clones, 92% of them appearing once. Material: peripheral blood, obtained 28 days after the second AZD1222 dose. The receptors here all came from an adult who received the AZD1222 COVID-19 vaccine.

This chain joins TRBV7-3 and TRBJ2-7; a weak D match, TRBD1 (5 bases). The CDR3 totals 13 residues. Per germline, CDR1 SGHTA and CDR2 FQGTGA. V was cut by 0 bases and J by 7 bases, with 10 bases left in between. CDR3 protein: CASSLTGAREQYF. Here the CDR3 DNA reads TGTGCCAGCAGCTTAACAGGGGCGCGTGAGCAGTACTTC.

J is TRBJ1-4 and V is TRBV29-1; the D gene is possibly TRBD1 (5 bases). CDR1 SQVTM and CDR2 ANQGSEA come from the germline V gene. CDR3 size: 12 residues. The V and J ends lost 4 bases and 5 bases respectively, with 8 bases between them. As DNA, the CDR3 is TGCAGCGTTGGGGCAGGGAATGAAAAACTGTTTTTT. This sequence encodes CSVGAGNEKLFF.

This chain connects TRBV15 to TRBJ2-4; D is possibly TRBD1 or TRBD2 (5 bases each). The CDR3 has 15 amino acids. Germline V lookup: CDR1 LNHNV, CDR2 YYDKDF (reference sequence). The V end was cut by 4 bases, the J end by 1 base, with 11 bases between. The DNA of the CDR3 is TGTGCCACCAGCACCGGGACGCAGGCCAAAAACATTCAGTACTTC. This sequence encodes CATSTGTQAKNIQYF.

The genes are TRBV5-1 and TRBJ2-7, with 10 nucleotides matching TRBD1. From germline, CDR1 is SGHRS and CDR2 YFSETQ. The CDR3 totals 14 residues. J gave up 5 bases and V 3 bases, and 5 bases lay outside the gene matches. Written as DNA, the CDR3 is TGCGCCAGCAGCTCCGGGACAGGGGTGGACGAGCAGTACTTC. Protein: CASSSGTGVDEQYF.

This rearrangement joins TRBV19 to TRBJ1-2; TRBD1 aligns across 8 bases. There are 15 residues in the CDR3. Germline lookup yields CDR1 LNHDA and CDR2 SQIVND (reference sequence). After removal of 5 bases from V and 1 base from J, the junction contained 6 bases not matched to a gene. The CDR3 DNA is TGTGCCAGTAGTCCGTGGGACAGGTTTAACTATGGCTACACCTTC. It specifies CASSPWDRFNYGYTF.

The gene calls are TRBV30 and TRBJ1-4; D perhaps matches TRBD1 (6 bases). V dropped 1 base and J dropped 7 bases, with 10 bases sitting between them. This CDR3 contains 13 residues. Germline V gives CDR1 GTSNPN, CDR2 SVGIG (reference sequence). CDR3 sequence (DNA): TGTGCCTGGAGTGGCGGGGGCGGTGAAAAACTGTTTTTT. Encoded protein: CAWSGGGGEKLFF.

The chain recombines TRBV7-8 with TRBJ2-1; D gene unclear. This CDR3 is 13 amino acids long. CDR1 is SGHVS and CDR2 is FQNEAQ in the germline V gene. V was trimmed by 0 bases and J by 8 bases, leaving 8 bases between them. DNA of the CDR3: TGTGCCAGCAGCTTAGCGGGCCGGTATGAGCAGTTCTTC. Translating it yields CASSLAGRYEQFF.

In DNA form, the CDR3 reads TGTGCCAGCAGCCTTGACCGGAACACTGAAGCTTTCTTT. Translating it yields CASSLDRNTEAFF. The chain is built from TRBV28 and TRBJ1-1; no clear D gene. Germline CDR1 and CDR2: MDHEN and SYDVKM. The CDR3 is 13 residues long. Trimming removed 6 bases at V and 1 base at J, with 9 bases between.

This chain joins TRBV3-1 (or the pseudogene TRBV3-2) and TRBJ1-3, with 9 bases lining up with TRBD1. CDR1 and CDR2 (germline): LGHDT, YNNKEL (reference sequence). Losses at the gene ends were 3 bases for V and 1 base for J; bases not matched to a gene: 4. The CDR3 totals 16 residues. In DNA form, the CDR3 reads TGTGCCAGCAGCCAGGGGGACAGGGTATCTGGAAACACCATATATTTT. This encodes CASSQGDRVSGNTIYF.

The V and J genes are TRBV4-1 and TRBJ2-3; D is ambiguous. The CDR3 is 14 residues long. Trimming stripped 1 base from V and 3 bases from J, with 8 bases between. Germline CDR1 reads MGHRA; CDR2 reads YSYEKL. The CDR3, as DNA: TGCGCCAGCAGCCAAGGCCCCCCGACAGATACGCAGTATTTT. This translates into CASSQGPPTDTQYF.

DNA for the CDR3: TGTGCCAGCAGTTACGTACGGGGATATAGCAATCAGCCCCAGCATTTT. It encodes CASSYVRGYSNQPQHF. This chain links TRBV6-6 with TRBJ1-5; the D is unclear. This CDR3 has 16 amino acids. Germline values: CDR1 MNHNY, CDR2 SVGAGI (reference sequence). Trimming cost V 2 bases and J 0 bases, with 11 bases left between them.

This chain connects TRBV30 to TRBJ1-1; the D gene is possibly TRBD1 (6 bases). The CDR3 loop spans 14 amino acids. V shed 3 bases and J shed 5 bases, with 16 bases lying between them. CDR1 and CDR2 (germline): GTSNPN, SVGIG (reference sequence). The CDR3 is CAWSPVAGETEAFF. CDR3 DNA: TGTGCCTGGAGCCCGGTGGCAGGGGAAACTGAAGCTTTCTTT.

Here the CDR3 DNA reads TGTGCCAGCAGCCCGGACAGGGCTCCTAATGAAAAACTGTTTTTT. This encodes CASSPDRAPNEKLFF. This chain connects TRBV9 to TRBJ1-4; 8 positions match TRBD1. This CDR3 contains 15 residues. V trimming: 4 bases; J trimming: 3 bases; junction bases outside the gene matches: 5. CDR1 is SGDLS and CDR2 is YYNGEE in the germline V gene.

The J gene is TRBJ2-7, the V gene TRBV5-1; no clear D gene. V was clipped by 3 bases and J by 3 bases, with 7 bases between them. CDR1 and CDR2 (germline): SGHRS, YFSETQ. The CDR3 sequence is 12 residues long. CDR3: CASSSPDYEQYF. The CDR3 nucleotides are TGCGCCAGCAGCTCGCCCGACTACGAGCAGTACTTC.

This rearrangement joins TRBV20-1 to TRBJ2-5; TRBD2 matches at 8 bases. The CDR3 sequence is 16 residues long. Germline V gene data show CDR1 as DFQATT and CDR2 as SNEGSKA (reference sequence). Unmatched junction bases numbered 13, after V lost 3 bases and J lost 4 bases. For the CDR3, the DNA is TGCAGTGCTAGTCCGGTGGGGCTAGCGGGTTCAGAGACCCAGTACTTC. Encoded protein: CSASPVGLAGSETQYF.

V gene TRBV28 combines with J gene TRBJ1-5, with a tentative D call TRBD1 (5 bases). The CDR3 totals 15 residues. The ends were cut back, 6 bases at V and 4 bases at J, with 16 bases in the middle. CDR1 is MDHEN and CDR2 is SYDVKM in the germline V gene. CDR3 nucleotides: TGTGCCAGCAGCCCCGGGACCGGGGATAATCAGCCCCAGCATTTT. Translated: CASSPGTGDNQPQHF.

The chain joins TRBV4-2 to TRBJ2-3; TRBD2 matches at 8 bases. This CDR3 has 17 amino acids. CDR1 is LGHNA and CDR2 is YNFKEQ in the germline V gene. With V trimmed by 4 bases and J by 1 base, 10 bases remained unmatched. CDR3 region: CASSPQRGRGGTDTQYF. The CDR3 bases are TGTGCCAGCAGCCCACAACGGGGGCGGGGGGGCACAGATACGCAGTATTTT.

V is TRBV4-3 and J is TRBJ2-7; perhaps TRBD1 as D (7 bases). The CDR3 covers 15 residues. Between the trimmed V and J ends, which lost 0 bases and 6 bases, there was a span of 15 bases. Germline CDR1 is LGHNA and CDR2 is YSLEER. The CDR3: CASSQEIRGATEQYF. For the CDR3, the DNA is TGCGCCAGCAGCCAAGAAATCAGGGGGGCCACCGAGCAGTACTTC.

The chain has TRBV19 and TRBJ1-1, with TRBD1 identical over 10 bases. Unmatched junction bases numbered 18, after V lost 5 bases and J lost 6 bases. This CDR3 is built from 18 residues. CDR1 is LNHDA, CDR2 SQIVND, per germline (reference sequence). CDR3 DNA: TGTGCCAGTAGTGGGGATTCCTTGACAGGGGGCCCCACTTCTGAAGCTTTCTTT. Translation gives CASSGDSLTGGPTSEAFF. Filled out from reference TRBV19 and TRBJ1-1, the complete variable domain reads DGGITQSPKYLFRKEGQNVTLSCEQNLNHDAMYWYRQDPGQGLRLIYYSQIVNDFQKGDIAEGYSVSREKKESFPLTVTSAQKNPTAFYLCASSGDSLTGGPTSEAFFGQGTRLTVV.

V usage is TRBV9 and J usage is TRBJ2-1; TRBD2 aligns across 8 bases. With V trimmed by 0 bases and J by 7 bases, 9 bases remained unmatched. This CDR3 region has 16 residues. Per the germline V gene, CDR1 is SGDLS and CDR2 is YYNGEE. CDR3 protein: CASSVGSGSRRNEQFF. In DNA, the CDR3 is TGTGCCAGCAGCGTAGGAAGCGGGAGTCGAAGGAATGAGCAGTTCTTC.

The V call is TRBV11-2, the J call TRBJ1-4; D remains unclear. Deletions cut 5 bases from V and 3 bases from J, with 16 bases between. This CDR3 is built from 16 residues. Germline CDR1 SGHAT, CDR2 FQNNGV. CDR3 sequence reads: CASSPLRLFPNEKLFF. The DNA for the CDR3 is TGTGCCAGCAGCCCACTCCGACTCTTCCCTAATGAAAAACTGTTTTTT.

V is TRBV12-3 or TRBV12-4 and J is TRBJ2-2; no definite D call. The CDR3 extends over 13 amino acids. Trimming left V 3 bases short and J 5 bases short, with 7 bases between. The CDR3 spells CASSLSPTGELFF. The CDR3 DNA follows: TGTGCCAGCAGTTTGTCCCCTACCGGGGAGCTGTTTTTT.

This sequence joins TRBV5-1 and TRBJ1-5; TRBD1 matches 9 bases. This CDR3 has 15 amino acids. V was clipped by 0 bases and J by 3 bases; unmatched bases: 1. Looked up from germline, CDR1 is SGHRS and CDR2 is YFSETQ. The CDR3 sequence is CASSLGDRVNQPQHF. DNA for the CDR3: TGCGCCAGCAGCTTGGGGGACAGGGTCAATCAGCCCCAGCATTTT. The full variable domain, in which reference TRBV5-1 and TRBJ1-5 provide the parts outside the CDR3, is KAGVTQTPRYLIKTRGQQVTLSCSPISGHRSVSWYQQTPGQGLQFLFEYFSETQRNKGNFPGRFSGRQFSNSRSEMNVSTLELGDSALYLCASSLGDRVNQPQHFGDGTRLSIL.

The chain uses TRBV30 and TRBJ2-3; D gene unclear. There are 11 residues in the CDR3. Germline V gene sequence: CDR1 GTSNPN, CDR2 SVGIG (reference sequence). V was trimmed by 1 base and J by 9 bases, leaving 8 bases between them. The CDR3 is CAWSDPETQYF. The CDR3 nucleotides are TGTGCCTGGAGTGACCCGGAGACGCAGTATTTT.

CDR3 residues: CASTISAGRNTEAFF. For the CDR3, the DNA is TGTGCCAGCACTATTTCGGCAGGGAGAAACACTGAAGCTTTCTTT. V gene TRBV3-1 (or the pseudogene TRBV3-2) combines with J gene TRBJ1-1; TRBD1 might be the D (5 bases). Per the germline V gene, CDR1 is LGHDT and CDR2 is YNNKEL (reference sequence). The CDR3 is 15 amino acids. V lost 7 bases to trimming and J lost 2 bases, with 17 bases between them.

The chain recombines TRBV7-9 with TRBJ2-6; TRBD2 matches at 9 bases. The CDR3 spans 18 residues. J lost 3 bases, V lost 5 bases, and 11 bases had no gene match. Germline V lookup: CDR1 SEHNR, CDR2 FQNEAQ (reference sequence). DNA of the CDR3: TGTGCCAGCAGCACTACTCGGACTAGCGCAGATGGGGCCAACGTCCTGACTTTC. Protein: CASSTTRTSADGANVLTF.

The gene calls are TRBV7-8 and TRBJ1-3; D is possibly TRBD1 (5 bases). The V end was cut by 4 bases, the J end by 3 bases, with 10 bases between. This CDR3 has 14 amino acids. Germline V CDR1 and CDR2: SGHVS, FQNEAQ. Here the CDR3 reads CASSSDTYGNTIYF. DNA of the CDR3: TGTGCCAGCAGCTCGGACACGTATGGAAACACCATATATTTT. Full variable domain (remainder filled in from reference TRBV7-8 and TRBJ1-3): GAGVSQSPRYKVAKRGQDVALRCDPISGHVSLFWYQQALGQGPEFLTYFQNEAQLDKSGLPSDRFFAERPEGSVSTLKIQRTQQEDSAVYLCASSSDTYGNTIYFGEGSWLTVV.

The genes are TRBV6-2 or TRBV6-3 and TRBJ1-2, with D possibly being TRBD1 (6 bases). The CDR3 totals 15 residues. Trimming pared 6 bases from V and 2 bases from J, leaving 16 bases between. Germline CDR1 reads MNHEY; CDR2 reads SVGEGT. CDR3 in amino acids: CASSPETGPNYGYTF. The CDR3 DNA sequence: TGTGCCAGCAGCCCGGAAACAGGGCCCAACTATGGCTACACCTTC.

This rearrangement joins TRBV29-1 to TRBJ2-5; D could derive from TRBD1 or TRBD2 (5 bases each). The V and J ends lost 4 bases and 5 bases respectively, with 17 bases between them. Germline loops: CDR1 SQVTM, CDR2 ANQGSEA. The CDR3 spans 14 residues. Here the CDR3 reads CSVVGRGALETQYF. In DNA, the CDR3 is TGCAGCGTTGTGGGTAGGGGAGCCCTGGAGACCCAGTACTTC.

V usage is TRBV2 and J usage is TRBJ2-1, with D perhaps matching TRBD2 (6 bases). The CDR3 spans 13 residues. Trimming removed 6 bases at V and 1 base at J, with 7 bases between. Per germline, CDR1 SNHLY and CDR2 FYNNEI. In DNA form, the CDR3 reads TGTGCCAGCAGCGGGAGTTCCTACAATGAGCAGTTCTTC. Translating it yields CASSGSSYNEQFF.